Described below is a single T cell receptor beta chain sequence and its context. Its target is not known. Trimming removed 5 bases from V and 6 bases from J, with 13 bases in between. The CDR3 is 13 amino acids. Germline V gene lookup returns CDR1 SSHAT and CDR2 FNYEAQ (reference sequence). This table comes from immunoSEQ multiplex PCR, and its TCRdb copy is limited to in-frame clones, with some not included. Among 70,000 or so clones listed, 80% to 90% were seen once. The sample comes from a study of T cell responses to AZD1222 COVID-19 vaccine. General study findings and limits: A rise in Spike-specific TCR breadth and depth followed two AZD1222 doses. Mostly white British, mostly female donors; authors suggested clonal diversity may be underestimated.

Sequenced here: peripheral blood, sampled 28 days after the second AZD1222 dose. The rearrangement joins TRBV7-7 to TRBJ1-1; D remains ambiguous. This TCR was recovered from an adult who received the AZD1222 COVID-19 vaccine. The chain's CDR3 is CASSRTLSAEAFF. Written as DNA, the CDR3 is TGTGCCAGCAGCAGGACCCTGAGCGCTGAAGCTTTCTTT. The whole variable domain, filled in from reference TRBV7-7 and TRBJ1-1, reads GAGVSQSPRYKVTKRGQDVTLRCDPISSHATLYWYQQALGQGPEFLTYFNYEAQPDKSGLPSDRFSAERPEGSISTLTIQRTEQRDSAMYRCASSRTLSAEAFFGQGTRLTVV.